The present T cell receptor (beta chain) was sequenced within a study of response to subunit inactivated influenza vaccine listed by TCRdb under 2018. Study-level background: Deep quantitative profiling of the T cell receptor repertoire was used in the study to follow responses to a trivalent subunit inactivated influenza vaccine.

The library was prepared using RT-PCR. TCRdb records Illumina HiSeq 2500 as the sequencer. TCRdb took the public reads, trimmed them with fastp at Q25, ran MiXCR for clone calling and kept in-frame beta chains. Every entry covers one CDR3 protein and lists the most common genes and DNA from its rows. Present in this sample are about 500,000 distinct CDR3 sequences, 15% to 20% of which were seen just once. Less than 4% of the sample belongs to the ten largest clones. This clonotype was observed at least ten times. Its antigen remains undetermined. The sample holds no much larger clone one base away, and base qualities are not on file. Overall study results and their limits: The authors proposed that each seasonal influenza vaccination may bring in only a limited number of new T cells.

Its CDR3 holds 14 amino acids, cysteine through phenylalanine. The entry retains the CDR3 DNA only, 42 bases that are in frame from base 1. Between the V and J ends, shortened by 6 bases and 2 bases respectively, the junction contains 17 bases. CDR1 and CDR2, per the germline V gene, are SQVTM and ANQGSEA. The sequence derives from a man between 50 and 69 years old who received an inactivated influenza vaccine. Donor details come from another sample of the same person, matched by shared clones. The receptor chain draws on TRBV29-1 and TRBJ2-7, with no D gene named confidently. Sequenced material: CD4+ T cells sorted from PBMCs, taken approximately 25 months after vaccination. This receptor carries the CDR3 CSVTDPIGPYEQYF. DNA sequence: TGCAGCGTGACCGACCCCATCGGTCCCTACGAGCAGTACTTC.